The 24 T cell receptor beta chains below come from one sample, sequenced in a study of T cell responses to AZD1222 COVID-19 vaccine. The protocol was immunoSEQ multiplex PCR, while the TCRdb copy is restricted to in-frame clones and leaves out a portion. The sample has roughly 97,000 clones; about 89% are singletons. This specimen was peripheral blood, taken on day 0 of AZD1222 vaccination. The receptors stem from an adult in good health.

The chain recombines TRBV4-2 with TRBJ1-2, with D uncertain. V dropped 1 base and J dropped 0 bases, with 0 bases sitting between them. This CDR3 comprises 12 residues. Germline-derived CDR1 and CDR2 are LGHNA and YNFKEQ. DNA of the CDR3: TGTGCCAGCAGCCAAGCTAACTATGGCTACACCTTC. Protein: CASSQANYGYTF.

The V call is TRBV5-1, the J call TRBJ2-3, with D maybe TRBD1 (6 bases). The CDR3 runs 16 residues. Germline-derived CDR1 and CDR2 are SGHRS and YFSETQ. V lost 2 bases and J lost 1, with 14 bases in between. CDR3 amino acids: CASSFPGAGGTDTQYF. The CDR3 DNA reads as TGCGCCAGCAGCTTCCCTGGGGCAGGGGGCACAGATACGCAGTATTTT. The complete variable domain, with remaining parts taken from reference TRBV5-1 and TRBJ2-3, reads KAGVTQTPRYLIKTRGQQVTLSCSPISGHRSVSWYQQTPGQGLQFLFEYFSETQRNKGNFPGRFSGRQFSNSRSEMNVSTLELGDSALYLCASSFPGAGGTDTQYFGPGTRLTVL.

The rearrangement uses TRBV9 and TRBJ2-1; D possibly corresponds to TRBD1 (6 bases). This CDR3 region has 13 residues. The germline CDR1 and CDR2 sequences are SGDLS and YYNGEE. V lost 0 bases and J 7 bases, leaving 8 bases between the germline ends. The CDR3 nucleotides read TGTGCCAGCAGCGTAGAACAGGGTAATGAGCAGTTCTTC. Translated, it gives CASSVEQGNEQFF.

CDR3 residues: CATQEYGGSTDTQYF. DNA for the CDR3: TGTGCCACCCAGGAGTACGGTGGTAGCACAGATACGCAGTATTTT. The rearrangement links TRBV10-3 to TRBJ2-3, with D uncertain. The CDR3 spans 15 residues. From germline, CDR1 is ENHRY and CDR2 SYGVKD. Trimming removed 10 bases from V and 0 bases from J, with 17 bases in between.

The table lists this clone with a count of one. CDR3 residues: CASSLVGTGSDTQYF. The CDR3 nucleotides are TGCGCCAGCAGCTTGGTGGGGACAGGATCAGATACGCAGTATTTT. The chain recombines TRBV5-1 with TRBJ2-3; 8 bases align to TRBD1. The CDR3 runs to 15 residues. The V segment lost 0 bases and the J segment 4 bases; nucleotides outside the gene matches: 4. Germline values: CDR1 SGHRS, CDR2 YFSETQ.

This clone has only a few counts. The CDR3 DNA sequence: TGTGCCAGCAGCCGCCTGACGGGAGCGGTAGATACGCAGTATTTT. This sequence encodes CASSRLTGAVDTQYF. J is TRBJ2-3 and V is TRBV14; weak D call: TRBD2 (6 bases). The ends were cut back, 4 bases at V and 5 bases at J, with 16 bases in the middle. Germline V gene lookup returns CDR1 SGHDN and CDR2 FVKESK. CDR3 length: 15 residues.

The chain couples TRBV4-3 to TRBJ1-6, with 7 bases that match TRBD1. Losses at the gene ends were 3 bases for V and 10 bases for J; bases not matched to a gene: 12. The CDR3 is made up of 16 amino acids. CDR1 is LGHNA, CDR2 YSLEER, per germline. The DNA of the CDR3 is TGCGCCAGCAGCCAGGAACAGGGGACTTCGCACTCACCCCTCCACTTT. Translating it yields CASSQEQGTSHSPLHF.

The count of this clone is one. The chain couples TRBV6-5 to TRBJ1-1; no clear D gene. Trimming shortened V by 4 bases and J by 1 base, and 13 bases separated the two germline ends. CDR3 length equals 15 residues. Germline V CDR1 and CDR2: MNHEY, SVGAGI. CDR3 sequence (DNA): TGTGCCAGCAGTTCCCCAAGGGAGGCGAACACTGAAGCTTTCTTT. Translating gives CASSSPREANTEAFF.

Of note for this clone: This may arise from a read error, as a much more abundant clone is one base away. The V call is TRBV28, the J call TRBJ1-1; 8 bases agree with TRBD1. The length of the CDR3 is 14 residues. Losses at the gene ends were 2 bases for V and 4 bases for J; bases not matched to a gene: 3. CDR1 is MDHEN and CDR2 is SYDVKM in the germline V gene. The CDR3 spells CASSLQGAGTEAFF. CDR3 coding DNA: TGTGCCAGCAGTTTACAGGGGGCCGGCACTGAAGCTTTCTTT.

The V call is TRBV25-1, the J call TRBJ1-2; 8 positions agree with TRBD1. The V and J ends lost 5 bases and 6 bases, in that order; junction bases with no gene match: 5. Germline loops: CDR1 MGHDK, CDR2 SYGVNS. CDR3 length: 13 amino acids. CDR3 sequence: CASSYRGLNGYTF. The CDR3 nucleotides are TGTGCCAGCAGTTACAGGGGGTTAAATGGCTACACCTTC.

This clone turned up a few times. CDR3 amino acids: CATEPGQGVYNEQFF. The CDR3 DNA sequence: TGTGCCACCGAGCCGGGACAGGGGGTTTACAATGAGCAGTTCTTC. V and J are TRBV7-8 and TRBJ2-1, with 11 bases aligning to TRBD1. V lost 10 bases, J lost 4 bases, and 9 bases stayed unmatched. Germline V gene data show CDR1 as SGHVS and CDR2 as FQNEAQ. The CDR3 runs to 15 residues. Complete variable domain (other parts from reference TRBV7-8 and TRBJ2-1): GAGVSQSPRYKVAKRGQDVALRCDPISGHVSLFWYQQALGQGPEFLTYFQNEAQLDKSGLPSDRFFAERPEGSVSTLKIQRTQQEDSAVYLCATEPGQGVYNEQFFGPGTRLTVL.

The V gene is TRBV5-5, the J gene TRBJ1-2; D unresolved. V was trimmed by 1 base and J by 2 bases, leaving 9 bases between them. Germline V gene lookup returns CDR1 SGHKS and CDR2 YYEKEE (reference sequence). CDR3 length: 14 residues. The CDR3 DNA follows: TGTGCCAGCAGCTTGTCTGAGAGCAACTATGGCTACACCTTC. Protein product: CASSLSESNYGYTF. Full variable domain (outside the CDR3, taken from reference TRBV5-5 and TRBJ1-2): DAGVTQSPTHLIKTRGQQVTLRCSPISGHKSVSWYQQVLGQGPQFIFQYYEKEERGRGNFPDRFSARQFPNYSSELNVNALLLGDSALYLCASSLSESNYGYTFGSGTRLTVV.

The chain is built from TRBV5-1 and TRBJ2-3; 10 bases agree with TRBD2. The V and J ends lost 0 bases and 3 bases, in that order; junction bases with no gene match: 7. The CDR3 runs 17 residues. Per the germline V gene, CDR1 is SGHRS and CDR2 is YFSETQ. The CDR3 loop is CASSLEKRGGPTDTQYF. The CDR3 DNA sequence: TGCGCCAGCAGCTTGGAAAAGCGGGGGGGCCCTACAGATACGCAGTATTTT.

The chain couples TRBV5-6 to TRBJ2-7; D possibly corresponds to TRBD1 (5 bases). Germline V gene lookup returns CDR1 SGHDT and CDR2 YYEEEE. This CDR3 region has 10 residues. Deletions cut 9 bases from V and 4 bases from J, with 8 bases between. The CDR3 loop reads CAIQGYEQYF. As DNA, the CDR3 is TGTGCCATCCAGGGTTACGAGCAGTACTTC.

The chain links TRBV27 to TRBJ1-2; 8 nucleotides align to TRBD1. The V segment lost 5 bases and the J segment 1 base; nucleotides outside the gene matches: 6. The CDR3 sequence is 15 residues long. Germline V gene sequence: CDR1 MNHEY, CDR2 SMNVEV (reference sequence). As DNA, the CDR3 is TGTGCCAGCAGTGTTAGGACAGGGCGTAACTATGGCTACACCTTC. This codes for CASSVRTGRNYGYTF.

The rearrangement uses TRBV5-5 and TRBJ1-2, with 7 bases aligning to TRBD1. V lost 4 bases to trimming and J lost 5 bases; unmatched junction nucleotides: 8. The CDR3 sequence is 14 residues long. The V gene's germline CDR1 is SGHKS and CDR2 YYEKEE (reference sequence). The chain's CDR3 is CASSLQGNVYGYTF. The CDR3 DNA follows: TGTGCCAGCAGCCTACAGGGGAACGTATATGGCTACACCTTC. Using reference TRBV5-5 and TRBJ1-2 for the parts outside the CDR3, the full variable domain is DAGVTQSPTHLIKTRGQQVTLRCSPISGHKSVSWYQQVLGQGPQFIFQYYEKEERGRGNFPDRFSARQFPNYSSELNVNALLLGDSALYLCASSLQGNVYGYTFGSGTRLTVV.

This clone was found once. This chain links TRBV5-8 with TRBJ1-2; 7 bases line up with TRBD1. The CDR3 is 15 residues long. Germline V gives CDR1 SGHTS, CDR2 YDEGEE. Losses at the gene ends were 1 base for V and 4 bases for J; bases not matched to a gene: 7. The CDR3 here is CASSLMAGGGYGYTF. The CDR3, as DNA: TGTGCCAGCAGCTTGATGGCAGGGGGGGGCTATGGCTACACCTTC.

The chain combines TRBV28 with TRBJ2-3, with 8 bases lining up with TRBD1. J was trimmed by 2 bases and V by 5 bases; bases with no gene match: 3. Germline-derived CDR1 and CDR2 are MDHEN and SYDVKM. The CDR3 has 14 amino acids. CDR3 loop: CASSTGQDTDTQYF. For the CDR3, the DNA is TGTGCCAGCAGTACGGGACAGGACACAGATACGCAGTATTTT. Looking up the rest from reference TRBV28 and TRBJ2-3 gives the full variable domain: DVKVTQSSRYLVKRTGEKVFLECVQDMDHENMFWYRQDPGLGLRLIYFSYDVKMKEKGDIPEGYSVSREKKERFSLILESASTNQTSMYLCASSTGQDTDTQYFGPGTRLTVL.

J is TRBJ1-2 and V is TRBV5-1; a weak D match, TRBD1 (5 bases). Germline CDR1 and CDR2: SGHRS and YFSETQ. Trimming shortened V by 4 bases and J by 6 bases, and 10 bases separated the two germline ends. This CDR3 has 12 amino acids. The chain's CDR3 is CASSPEGDGYTF. CDR3 DNA: TGCGCCAGCAGCCCGGAAGGGGATGGCTACACCTTC. The variable domain in full, completed from reference TRBV5-1 and TRBJ1-2, reads KAGVTQTPRYLIKTRGQQVTLSCSPISGHRSVSWYQQTPGQGLQFLFEYFSETQRNKGNFPGRFSGRQFSNSRSEMNVSTLELGDSALYLCASSPEGDGYTFGSGTRLTVV.

This clone was seen a handful of times. The chain combines TRBV21-1 with TRBJ2-3; TRBD1 is the table's D call, not checked against the DNA. TRBV21-1 is noted as a pseudogene. This CDR3 has 17 residues. The CDR3 loop reads CASSKECRGPLTDTQYF. CDR3 bases: TGTGCCAGCAGCAAAGAGTGCAGGGGTCCCCTCACAGATACGCAGTATTTT.

V usage is TRBV14 and J usage is TRBJ1-3; no clear D gene. V was cut by 0 bases and J by 4 bases, with 4 bases left in between. CDR3 length: 13 amino acids. In germline, CDR1 is SGHDN, CDR2 FVKESK. CDR3 sequence: CASSQDAGNTIYF. The CDR3 region has the DNA TGTGCCAGCAGCCAAGATGCGGGAAACACCATATATTTT.

This clone was counted a few times. The chain employs TRBV19 and TRBJ1-4; D is perhaps TRBD1 (5 bases). The CDR3 consists of 13 residues. Germline CDR1 LNHDA, CDR2 SQIVND (reference sequence). Trimming pared 5 bases from V and 15 bases from J, leaving 19 bases between. CDR3 nucleotide sequence: TGTGCCAGTAGTTTCCGGACACCACAATGGGTGTTTTTT. This encodes CASSFRTPQWVFF.

The chain has TRBV5-1 and TRBJ1-3, with unresolved D. Trimming stripped 1 base from V and 3 bases from J, with 14 bases between. The CDR3 extends over 16 amino acids. Per germline, CDR1 SGHRS and CDR2 YFSETQ. The CDR3 DNA sequence: TGCGCCAGCAGCTTGCGGTCGCTAGGTGTTGGAAACACCATATATTTT. Translated: CASSLRSLGVGNTIYF.

In DNA, the CDR3 is TGTGCCAGCAGCTTTGGAGGAGAGTTAAAAGAGACCCAGTACTTC. This gives the protein CASSFGGELKETQYF. The chain combines TRBV7-3 with TRBJ2-5; weak D call: TRBD2 (5 bases). This CDR3 contains 15 residues. The V gene lost 3 bases and the J gene lost 3 bases, with 14 bases spanning the gap. Germline CDR1 is SGHTA and CDR2 is FQGTGA.